These T cell receptor beta chains were read from a single sample in a study of PD-1 blockade in classical Hodgkin lymphoma. Produced via immunoSEQ multiplex PCR; TCRdb's table is partial and in-frame only. In the table there are about 90,000 clones, 80% to 90% of which are singletons. The input for sequencing was peripheral blood mononuclear cells (PBMCs), taken before the second cycle of nivolumab. The receptors were sampled from a human donor with classical Hodgkin lymphoma. Both conserved end residues are part of each CDR3. The D gene is left open where the match is weak. Some rows mark clone size as missing; the rest say once, few, many or name a class of expanded clone.

d_call	v_call	clone_size	j_call	cdr3_aa	cdr3_nt
.	TRBV7-9	.	TRBJ2-2	CASSLTSDTGELFF	TGTGCCAGCAGCCTAACTAGTGACACCGGGGAGCTGTTTTTT
TRBD1	TRBV11-2	.	TRBJ2-5	CASSRQGFGQETQYF	TGTGCCAGCAGCAGACAGGGTTTTGGGCAAGAGACCCAGTACTTC
.	TRBV7-9	.	TRBJ2-2	CAGSTDTGELFF	TGTGCCGGTTCGACGGACACCGGGGAGCTGTTTTTT
TRBD1	TRBV6-5	.	TRBJ1-2	CASSYSGQRGYTF	TGTGCCAGCAGTTATTCGGGACAGAGGGGCTACACCTTC
TRBD1	TRBV6-6	.	TRBJ2-7	CASSILTGDLYEQYF	TGTGCCAGCAGTATACTGACAGGGGACCTATACGAGCAGTACTTC
TRBD2	TRBV6-6	.	TRBJ2-3	CASSYPAGVTDTQYF	TGTGCCAGCAGTTACCCTGCGGGGGTCACAGATACGCAGTATTTT
.	TRBV28	once	TRBJ1-5	CASSYGGRQPQHF	TGTGCCAGCAGTTACGGGGGAAGGCAGCCCCAGCATTTT
.	TRBV5-6	.	TRBJ1-1	CASSWDSSTEAFF	TGTGCCAGCAGCTGGGATTCCAGCACTGAAGCTTTCTTT
TRBD2	TRBV27	.	TRBJ2-3	CASSRGRAGTDTQYF	TGTGCCAGCAGCCGCGGGAGGGCCGGCACAGATACGCAGTATTTT
.	TRBV6-5	.	TRBJ2-5	CASSYSVGGSQETQYF	TGTGCCAGCAGTTACTCTGTGGGGGGCTCCCAAGAGACCCAGTACTTC
TRBD1	TRBV2	.	TRBJ2-7	CASSARGRSGEEQYF	TGTGCCAGCAGTGCCAGGGGGCGATCGGGGGAGGAGCAGTACTTC
.	TRBV27	.	TRBJ2-1	CASSYSLSSSYNEQFF	TGTGCCAGCAGTTACTCCCTATCTAGCTCCTACAATGAGCAGTTCTTC
TRBD1	TRBV11-3	.	TRBJ1-3	CASSLGRQGLSGNTIYF	TGTGCCAGCAGCCTGGGTCGACAGGGGCTCTCTGGAAACACCATATATTTT
TRBD2	TRBV7-2	.	TRBJ2-2	CASSLRGGGNTGELFF	TGTGCCAGCAGCTTAAGGGGCGGGGGGAACACCGGGGAGCTGTTTTTT
TRBD2	TRBV4-2	.	TRBJ2-3	CASSQDPRGSIADTQYF	TGTGCCAGCAGCCAAGATCCCCGCGGGAGTATCGCAGATACGCAGTATTTT
TRBD1	TRBV28	.	TRBJ1-5	CASSLLTGRDQPQHF	TGTGCCAGCAGTCTCCTGACAGGGCGCGATCAGCCCCAGCATTTT
.	TRBV6-5	.	TRBJ1-1	CASSPRGIRNTEAFF	TGTGCCAGCAGCCCGAGGGGCATCAGGAACACTGAAGCTTTCTTT
.	TRBV2	.	TRBJ2-2	CASSEGAPPRNTGELFF	TGTGCCAGCAGTGAAGGTGCCCCCCCCAGGAACACCGGGGAGCTGTTTTTT
.	TRBV5-1	.	TRBJ2-1	CASSLRQVDNEQFF	TGCGCCAGCAGCTTGAGACAGGTAGACAATGAGCAGTTCTTC
.	TRBV6-5	.	TRBJ1-6	CASRGPNVSPLHF	TGTGCCAGCAGGGGCCCGAACGTTTCACCCCTCCACTTT
.	TRBV28	.	TRBJ2-1	CASSLRGTVELNEQFF	TGTGCCAGCAGTTTAAGGGGGACCGTCGAGCTCAATGAGCAGTTCTTC
.	TRBV7-4	.	TRBJ2-7	CASSLGTNPYEQYF	TGTGCCAGCAGCCTCGGGACGAACCCCTACGAGCAGTACTTC
TRBD1	TRBV9	.	TRBJ2-2	CASSVGSYRGPTGELFF	TGTGCCAGCAGCGTAGGGTCCTACAGGGGGCCCACCGGGGAGCTGTTTTTT
.	TRBV28	few	TRBJ1-1	CASSLREDTEAFF	TGTGCCAGCAGCCTAAGGGAAGACACTGAAGCTTTCTTT
.	TRBV7-8	.	TRBJ2-1	CASSPGNEQFF	TGTGCCAGCAGCCCAGGCAATGAGCAGTTCTTC
.	TRBV5-1	.	TRBJ1-3	CASSLGFESGNTIYF	TGCGCCAGCAGCTTGGGGTTCGAGTCTGGAAACACCATATATTTT
.	TRBV5-4	.	TRBJ1-2	CASSLDSYGYTF	TGTGCCAGCAGCTTGGACAGCTATGGCTACACCTTC
TRBD2	TRBV28	few	TRBJ2-7	CASSPIRDYSYEQYF	TGTGCCAGCAGTCCGATCCGGGACTATTCCTACGAGCAGTACTTC
TRBD1	TRBV7-9	.	TRBJ2-1	CASSRDREANEQFF	TGTGCCAGCAGCCGGGACAGGGAGGCCAATGAGCAGTTCTTC
.	TRBV28	.	TRBJ1-6	CASSPPPWTVSSYNSPLHF	TGTGCCAGCAGCCCCCCTCCCTGGACAGTAAGCTCCTATAATTCACCCCTCCACTTT
.	TRBV28	.	TRBJ1-1	CASSFIGVNTEAFF	TGTGCCAGCAGTTTCATCGGGGTGAACACTGAAGCTTTCTTT
.	TRBV18	once	TRBJ2-7	CASSPGSTEFSSYEQYF	TGTGCCAGCTCACCGGGTTCGACAGAGTTTTCCTCCTACGAGCAGTACTTC
TRBD1	TRBV19	few	TRBJ1-5	CASRQGKEDRNQPQHF	TGTGCCAGCCGACAGGGCAAGGAAGATCGCAATCAGCCCCAGCATTTT
.	TRBV18	.	TRBJ2-1	CASSPKGEQFF	TGTGCCAGCTCACCAAAAGGGGAGCAGTTCTTC
.	TRBV27	.	TRBJ1-5	CASSLRGENQPQHF	TGTGCCAGCAGTTTAAGGGGGGAAAATCAGCCCCAGCATTTT
.	TRBV7-2	.	TRBJ2-1	CASSLGDGSYNEQFF	TGTGCCAGCAGCTTAGGAGACGGTTCCTACAATGAGCAGTTCTTC
.	TRBV28	.	TRBJ1-4	CASSSGDLNEKLFF	TGTGCCAGCAGTTCCGGCGATCTTAATGAAAAACTGTTTTTT
TRBD1	TRBV10-1	.	TRBJ2-7	CASSEPNGTGSPEQYF	TGCGCCAGCAGTGAACCCAACGGGACAGGGTCTCCCGAGCAGTACTTC
.	TRBV7-9	.	TRBJ2-1	CASSRTADNNEQFF	TGTGCCAGCAGCCGTACGGCGGATAACAATGAGCAGTTCTTC